Following are 16 T cell receptor beta chains from one sample sequenced in a study of cytomegalovirus exposure and HLA in healthy donors (dated by TCRdb to about 2017). The method was the immunoSEQ multiplex PCR assay. For the multiplex PCR, a mixture combining 60 forward primers for TCR Vbeta segments and 13 reverse primers for TCR Jbeta segments was used. This is the immuneACCESS table as TCRdb keeps it, with only in-frame sequences that have V and J called. A part of the clones is gone; compared with another copy, unresolved V genes explain less than half, and the rest is unexplained. This sample has roughly 130,000 clones in its table, and 75% to 90% of those were observed once. The ten largest account for more than 2.5% of the sample. The sequenced sample consisted of PBMCs. These receptors originate from a male donor in good health and CMV-seronegative.

The V gene is TRBV5-1, the J gene TRBJ2-1; 8 positions agree with TRBD2. V was pared by 1 base and J by 2 bases, with 2 bases of the junction left unmatched. Germline V gives CDR1 SGHRS, CDR2 YFSETQ. CDR3 length: 15 residues. The CDR3 DNA reads TGCGCCAGCAGCTTGATAGCGGGGCCCTACAATGAGCAGTTCTTC. This sequence encodes CASSLIAGPYNEQFF.

This clone was recorded only once. This chain uses TRBV7-6 with TRBJ2-1; D may be TRBD2 (6 bases). Trimming stripped 4 bases from V and 9 bases from J, with 13 bases between. The CDR3 runs to 13 residues. Germline V CDR1 and CDR2: SGHVS, FNYEAQ. The CDR3, as DNA: TGTGCCAGCAGCTCGGGAGCATCTAGTGAGCAGTTCTTC. Protein sequence: CASSSGASSEQFF.

This chain connects TRBV7-2 to TRBJ2-7; 10 nucleotides match TRBD2. Per the germline V gene, CDR1 is SGHTA and CDR2 is FQGNSA. Trimming removed 2 bases from V and 1 base from J; junction bases left unmatched: 5. The CDR3 contains 16 residues. Here the CDR3 reads CASSLKVAGGSYEQYF. The CDR3 DNA reads TGTGCCAGCAGCTTAAAGGTAGCGGGGGGTTCCTACGAGCAGTACTTC. Full variable domain (rest looked up from reference TRBV7-2 and TRBJ2-7): GAGVSQSPSNKVTEKGKDVELRCDPISGHTALYWYRQSLGQGLEFLIYFQGNSAPDKSGLPSDRFSAERTGGSVSTLTIQRTQQEDSAVYLCASSLKVAGGSYEQYFGPGTRLTVT.

Comment on this clone: The junction does not match germline at one end; this may be a read error. The chain has TRBV6-6 and TRBJ2-6; 8 nucleotides align to TRBD2. The germline V gene encodes CDR1 MNHNY and CDR2 SVGAGI (reference sequence). CDR3 length equals 16 residues. CDR3 in amino acids: CASRYSGNSGANGLTF. CDR3 sequence (DNA): TGTGCCAGCAGGTATAGCGGGAACTCTGGGGCCAACGGCCTGACTTTC.

This clone has just a few counts. The chain joins TRBV5-6 to TRBJ1-1; D is ambiguous. The V gene lost 2 bases and the J gene lost 5 bases, with 7 bases spanning the gap. This CDR3 is built from 12 residues. Germline CDR1 is SGHDT and CDR2 is YYEEEE. The CDR3, as DNA: TGTGCCAGCAGCTTTGCCAGTACTGAAGCTTTCTTT. Translating it yields CASSFASTEAFF.

The chain recombines TRBV10-2 with TRBJ2-7; 9 bases map to TRBD1. Germline CDR1 and CDR2: WSHSY and SAAADI. The length of the CDR3 is 13 residues. After removal of 10 bases from V and 2 bases from J, the junction contained 6 bases not matched to a gene. CDR3 sequence reads: CAIPGQGPYEQYF. CDR3 bases: TGCGCCATCCCGGGACAGGGTCCCTACGAGCAGTACTTC.

The chain combines TRBV11-2 with TRBJ2-7; no clear D gene. The ends were cut back, 9 bases at V and 0 bases at J, with 9 bases in the middle. Germline V CDR1 and CDR2: SGHAT, FQNNGV. The length of the CDR3 is 12 residues. In nucleotides, the CDR3 is TGTGCCAGTACCGCACTCTCCTACGAGCAGTACTTC. Residues: CASTALSYEQYF.

This clone was seen a few times. The rearrangement uses TRBV6-6 and TRBJ2-7, with 9 bases identical to TRBD1. The CDR3 sequence is 15 residues long. The V and J ends lost 6 bases and 2 bases, in that order; junction bases with no gene match: 8. Germline CDR1 MNHNY, CDR2 SVGAGI (reference sequence). In nucleotides, the CDR3 is TGTGCCAGCAGACTATCCGGGACAGGGACCTACGAGCAGTACTTC. Its protein is CASRLSGTGTYEQYF.

In its sample, this clone was seen once. V is TRBV4-1 and J is TRBJ2-3, with TRBD2 identical over 12 bases. The CDR3 runs 16 residues. J lost 0 bases, V lost 5 bases, and 3 bases had no gene match. Per germline, CDR1 MGHRA and CDR2 YSYEKL. The CDR3 DNA reads TGCGCCAGCAGCTTTCTAGCGGGGGGGAGCACAGATACGCAGTATTTT. Residues: CASSFLAGGSTDTQYF.

V is TRBV7-2 and J is TRBJ2-3, with 13 bases matching TRBD2. Germline-derived CDR1 and CDR2 are SGHTA and FQGNSA. Unmatched junction bases numbered 7, after V lost 2 bases and J lost 2 bases. The CDR3 has 18 residues. The CDR3 loop reads CASSLRGGLAGYTDTQYF. In DNA form, the CDR3 reads TGTGCCAGCAGCTTACGGGGGGGACTAGCGGGATACACAGATACGCAGTATTTT.

The chain combines TRBV6-5 with TRBJ2-1, with D possibly TRBD1 on 5 matching bases. This CDR3 comprises 12 residues. Looked up from germline, CDR1 is MNHEY and CDR2 is SVGAGI. The V end was cut by 2 bases, the J end by 10 bases, with 9 bases between. CDR3 bases: TGTGCCAGCAGTTACCAGGGTGGAGAGCAGTTCTTC. This encodes CASSYQGGEQFF.

This clone has more than one count but fewer than ten. Given the absence of the conserved phenylalanine or tryptophan at the CDR3 end, a read error is likely. This rearrangement joins TRBV27 to TRBJ1-1; D is uncertain. CDR1 is MNHEY, CDR2 SMNVEV, per germline (reference sequence). The length of the CDR3 is 15 residues. V was pared by 3 bases and J by 1 base, with 12 bases between. This chain's CDR3 is CASSFKRTGNTEAFC. CDR3 sequence (DNA): TGTGCCAGCAGTTTCAAAAGGACGGGGAACACTGAAGCTTTCTGT.

The chain couples TRBV5-1 to TRBJ2-7; TRBD2 might be the D (6 bases). Looked up from germline, CDR1 is SGHRS and CDR2 is YFSETQ. The V end lost 0 bases, the J end lost 4 bases, and 11 bases lay between the germline ends. The CDR3 consists of 14 residues. The CDR3 DNA reads as TGCGCCAGCAGCTTGGGTAACGGACTATACGAGCAGTACTTC. Translated, it gives CASSLGNGLYEQYF.

The chain is built from TRBV13 and TRBJ1-1; D might be TRBD1 (5 bases). Germline CDR1 is PRHDT and CDR2 is FYEKMQ (reference sequence). The V end lost 1 base, the J end lost 4 bases, and 10 bases lay between the germline ends. This CDR3 contains 14 residues. The CDR3 here is CASSLDGGFTEAFF. The CDR3 DNA follows: TGTGCCAGCAGCTTAGATGGGGGGTTCACTGAAGCTTTCTTT.

The chain has TRBV4-2 and TRBJ2-5, with TRBD2 identical over 9 bases. The J call may be in error: the DNA end matches TRBJ2-7 better. The CDR3 covers 15 residues. Per the germline V gene, CDR1 is LGHNA and CDR2 is YNFKEQ. CDR3 DNA: TGTGCCAGCAGCCAAAGCGGCGGGAGGGGGCGCGAGCAGTACTTC. Protein sequence: CASSQSGGRGREQYF.

J is TRBJ2-1 and V is TRBV6-4, with a tentative D call TRBD1 (6 bases). V was cut by 4 bases and J by 7 bases, with 17 bases left in between. The CDR3 length is 15 residues. Germline-derived CDR1 and CDR2 are MRHNA and SNTAGT. The CDR3, as DNA: TGTGCCAGCAGTGTTTGGGCAGGGGAAGGAAATGAGCAGTTCTTC. This encodes CASSVWAGEGNEQFF.